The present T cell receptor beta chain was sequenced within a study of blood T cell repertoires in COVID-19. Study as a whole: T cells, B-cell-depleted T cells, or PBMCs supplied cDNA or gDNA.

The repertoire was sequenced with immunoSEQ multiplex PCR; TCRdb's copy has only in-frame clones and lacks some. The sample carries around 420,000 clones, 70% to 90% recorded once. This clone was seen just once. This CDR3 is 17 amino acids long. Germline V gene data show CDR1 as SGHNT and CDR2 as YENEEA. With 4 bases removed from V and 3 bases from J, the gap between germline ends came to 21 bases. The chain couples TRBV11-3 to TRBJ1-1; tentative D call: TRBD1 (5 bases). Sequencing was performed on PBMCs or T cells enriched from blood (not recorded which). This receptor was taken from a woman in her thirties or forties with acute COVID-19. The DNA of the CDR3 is TGTGCCAGCAGCTCAAACCCCCAGGACACCTATCACACTGAAGCTTTCTTT. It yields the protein CASSSNPQDTYHTEAFF.